This entry describes one T cell receptor (beta chain). CDR3 length: 13 amino acids. The germline V gene encodes CDR1 SGHRS and CDR2 YFSETQ. V dropped 1 base and J dropped 0 bases, with 4 bases sitting between them. The data derive from a study of radiotherapy plus CTLA-4 blockade in lung cancer. About the study: Objective responses were documented in over 15% of patients, with disease control in about 31%.

TCRdb's copy holds only in-frame clones and misses some; the assay was immunoSEQ multiplex PCR. Here the sample spans about 45,000 clones, less than 85% being singletons. CTLA-4 blockade using ipilimumab, together with focal radiation, was received by patients with chemo-refractory metastatic non-small-cell lung cancer. This clonotype was sampled from a human donor with non-small cell lung cancer who had stable disease on radiotherapy plus ipilimumab. Specimen: peripheral blood, collected from a patient treated with radiotherapy plus ipilimumab. The chain employs TRBV5-1 and TRBJ1-1; D is unresolved. The CDR3 spells CASSLNMNTEAFF. The CDR3 coding sequence is TGCGCCAGCAGCTTGAACATGAACACTGAAGCTTTCTTT. The whole variable domain, filled in from reference TRBV5-1 and TRBJ1-1, reads KAGVTQTPRYLIKTRGQQVTLSCSPISGHRSVSWYQQTPGQGLQFLFEYFSETQRNKGNFPGRFSGRQFSNSRSEMNVSTLELGDSALYLCASSLNMNTEAFFGQGTRLTVV.